The 7 T cell receptor beta chains below all came from one sample that was sequenced in a study of OX40 agonist ivuxolimab in advanced cancers. Library preparation employed the immunoSEQ multiplex PCR assay. Sourced from immuneACCESS, this table was stored by TCRdb with only in-frame sequences that have V and J called. A share of the clones is absent; for the studies checked, an unresolved V gene accounts for under half, and the remainder has no known explanation. The table for this sample lists approximately 28,000 clones; around 87% of them were counted only once. Jointly, the top ten make up about 25% of the sample. Sample: CD4+ or CD8+ T cells sorted from blood, taken in a trial of the OX40 agonist ivuxolimab. These TCRs come from an adult with an advanced solid tumor such as melanoma, head and neck, liver or kidney cancer.

J is TRBJ2-2 and V is TRBV29-1; D is perhaps TRBD1 (5 bases). This CDR3 region has 12 residues. The germline CDR1 and CDR2 sequences are SQVTM and ANQGSEA. V shed 5 bases and J shed 10 bases, with 14 bases lying between them. This chain's CDR3 is CSVRTPPEELFF. CDR3 bases: TGCAGCGTTCGGACACCGCCGGAGGAGCTGTTTTTT.

The genes are TRBV6-1 and TRBJ1-2; 7 bases agree with TRBD1. The CDR3 is 13 amino acids. V was pared by 4 bases and J by 7 bases, with 6 bases of the junction left unmatched. Per germline, CDR1 MNHNS and CDR2 SASEGT. CDR3 region: CASSGGGGLGYTF. The CDR3 nucleotides read TGTGCCAGCAGTGGAGGAGGGGGCCTTGGCTACACCTTC.

J is TRBJ1-4 and V is TRBV6-5; the D is unclear. Looked up from germline, CDR1 is MNHEY and CDR2 is SVGAGI. V was trimmed by 6 bases and J by 10 bases, leaving 15 bases between them. The CDR3 runs to 13 residues. The CDR3 region has the DNA TGTGCCAGCAGCCCTACCCTACGCGGAAAACTGTTTTTT. Protein: CASSPTLRGKLFF.

This chain joins TRBV7-9 and TRBJ2-1, with TRBD1 matching over 8 bases. CDR3 size: 19 residues. V trimming: 5 bases; J trimming: 0 bases; junction bases outside the gene matches: 15. The V gene's germline CDR1 is SEHNR and CDR2 FQNEAQ (reference sequence). CDR3 DNA sequence: TGTGCCAGCAGCATGCCGGGGACAGGTATGATCGCCTCCTACAATGAGCAGTTCTTC. Translated: CASSMPGTGMIASYNEQFF.

This clone has more than one count but fewer than ten. The CDR3 nucleotides read TGTGCCAGCAGTTTATCGACAGGACCCTATAATTCACCCCTCCACTTT. This codes for CASSLSTGPYNSPLHF. The chain couples TRBV27 to TRBJ1-6; possible D gene TRBD1, 6 bases. Trimming removed 0 bases at V and 2 bases at J, with 8 bases between. Germline V gives CDR1 MNHEY, CDR2 SMNVEV (reference sequence). This CDR3 comprises 16 residues.

This clone was found a few times. This chain connects TRBV7-9 to TRBJ2-4; unclear D gene. With 1 base removed from V and 7 bases from J, the gap between germline ends came to 11 bases. Germline lookup yields CDR1 SEHNR and CDR2 FQNEAQ (reference sequence). The CDR3 contains 14 residues. The CDR3 DNA sequence: TGTGCCAGCAGCTTAGTGACCCCGTTCAACATTCAGTACTTC. Amino acids: CASSLVTPFNIQYF.

The genes are TRBV19 and TRBJ2-3; 10 positions agree with TRBD2. CDR3 length equals 16 residues. Germline CDR1 reads LNHDA; CDR2 reads SQIVND (reference sequence). V dropped 4 bases and J dropped 1; count of bases not matched to a gene: 5. CDR3 in amino acids: CASSKPSGSGTDTQYF. The CDR3, as DNA: TGTGCCAGTAGTAAACCTAGCGGGAGCGGCACAGATACGCAGTATTTT.